What follows are 14 T cell receptor beta chains derived from one specimen sequenced in a study of shared clonotypes between healthy human individuals (dated by TCRdb to 2020 to 2022). Receptor libraries were prepared by the immunoSEQ multiplex PCR assay. TCRdb re-hosts the immuneACCESS table, in-frame sequences only. Its copies lack some clones; in the studies checked, an unresolved V gene accounts for under half of them, and the cause for the rest is not known. The sample table holds about 1.5 million clones, of which 95% to 99% were seen once. About 0.42% of the sample comes from the top ten. What was sequenced was naive CD4+ T cells sorted from blood. Read against the paper, the sample's cell subset or site label means: CD45RA+ positively selected. These receptors were obtained from a man younger than 40 in good health.

In the case of this clone: This sample also contains other DNA sequences that code for the same CDR3. The CDR3 DNA reads TGTGCCAGCTCACCACCAGGAAACACTGAAGCTTTCTTT. Its protein is CASSPPGNTEAFF. V and J are TRBV18 and TRBJ1-1; D remains ambiguous. CDR1 is KGHSH, CDR2 LQKENI, per germline. The CDR3 contains 13 residues. V gave up 0 bases and J gave up 2 bases, with 4 bases separating them.

This clone was seen just once. The V and J genes are TRBV2 and TRBJ2-1, with unresolved D. Trimming cost V 5 bases and J 0 bases, with 11 bases left between them. Germline CDR1 reads SNHLY; CDR2 reads FYNNEI. The CDR3 loop spans 15 amino acids. The CDR3 loop reads CASSLDFGSYNEQFF. The CDR3 region has the DNA TGTGCCAGCAGTCTTGATTTCGGCTCCTACAATGAGCAGTTCTTC. The complete variable domain, with remaining parts taken from reference TRBV2 and TRBJ2-1, reads EPEVTQTPSHQVTQMGQEVILRCVPISNHLYFYWYRQILGQKVEFLVSFYNNEISEKSEIFDDQFSVERPDGSNFTLKIRSTKLEDSAMYFCASSLDFGSYNEQFFGPGTRLTVL.

This clone occurred once. This sequence joins TRBV7-9 and TRBJ2-5; possible D gene TRBD2, 5 bases. This CDR3 has 14 residues. Germline V CDR1 and CDR2: SEHNR, FQNEAQ (reference sequence). V shed 2 bases and J shed 5 bases, with 12 bases lying between them. CDR3 in DNA: TGTGCCAGCAGCTTAATGTCGGAGGAGGAGACCCAGTACTTC. The encoded protein is CASSLMSEEETQYF.

This clone came up once. The same CDR3 arises from other DNA sequences in this sample as well. The V call is TRBV2, the J call TRBJ2-5; D not certain. The CDR3 runs to 12 residues. CDR1 is SNHLY and CDR2 is FYNNEI in the germline V gene. Trimming removed 6 bases from V and 1 base from J, with 6 bases in between. The CDR3 protein is CASSVLQETQYF. The CDR3 DNA is TGTGCCAGCAGCGTTCTCCAAGAGACCCAGTACTTC.

The CDR3 sequence: CAISESLAKVYEQYF. The CDR3 region has the DNA TGTGCCATCAGTGAGTCGCTAGCGAAAGTCTACGAGCAGTACTTC. The V call is TRBV10-3, the J call TRBJ2-7; maybe TRBD2 (6 bases). Trimming took 0 bases from V and 3 from J, leaving 12 bases between them. CDR1 is ENHRY and CDR2 is SYGVKD in the germline V gene. The CDR3 totals 15 residues.

The gene calls are TRBV11-2 and TRBJ2-1; the match to TRBD2 covers 14 bases. The length of the CDR3 is 15 residues. Germline loops: CDR1 SGHAT, CDR2 FQNNGV. V lost 6 bases and J lost 9; bases outside the gene matches: 7. The CDR3 region has the DNA TGTGCCAGCAGACCGGGACTAGCGGGAGTTAGTGAGCAGTTCTTC. Its translation is CASRPGLAGVSEQFF. Together with reference TRBV11-2 and TRBJ2-1, the CDR3 gives the full variable domain: EAGVAQSPRYKIIEKRQSVAFWCNPISGHATLYWYQQILGQGPKLLIQFQNNGVVDDSQLPKDRFSAERLKGVDSTLKIQPAKLEDSAVYLCASRPGLAGVSEQFFGPGTRLTVL.

The chain employs TRBV29-1 and TRBJ2-3; 8 nucleotides match TRBD2. Germline CDR1 and CDR2: SQVTM and ANQGSEA. The CDR3 has 16 residues. The junction had 12 bases not matched to a gene; V was cut back by 5 bases and J by 2 bases. CDR3 sequence: CSVLAPGLGHTDTQYF. The CDR3 DNA is TGCAGCGTTTTAGCTCCGGGACTAGGGCACACAGATACGCAGTATTTT.

About this clone: The sample carries other DNA sequences with the same CDR3. The chain is built from TRBV2 and TRBJ1-5; TRBD1 aligns across 8 bases. The CDR3 has 15 residues. The V and J ends lost 4 bases and 1 base, in that order; junction bases with no gene match: 3. The V gene's germline CDR1 is SNHLY and CDR2 FYNNEI. CDR3 sequence (DNA): TGTGCCAGCAGTGGACGGACAGGGAGCAATCAGCCCCAGCATTTT. Translated: CASSGRTGSNQPQHF.

The chain combines TRBV7-7 with TRBJ2-5, with 8 bases that match TRBD2. CDR1 and CDR2 (germline): SSHAT, FNYEAQ (reference sequence). The junction had 11 bases not matched to a gene; V was cut back by 4 bases and J by 4 bases. The CDR3 length is 16 residues. The CDR3 spells CASSSLSGSSGETQYF. As DNA, the CDR3 is TGTGCCAGCAGCTCACTCAGCGGGAGCAGCGGAGAGACCCAGTACTTC.

The rearrangement links TRBV5-8 to TRBJ1-5; 9 positions match TRBD1. There are 15 residues in the CDR3. Germline V gene sequence: CDR1 SGHTS, CDR2 YDEGEE. V gave up 3 bases and J gave up 5 bases; unmatched junction bases: 6. CDR3 region: CASSSYGTGYQPQHF. The CDR3 DNA sequence: TGTGCCAGCAGCTCCTACGGGACAGGGTATCAGCCCCAGCATTTT.

The V and J genes are TRBV18 and TRBJ2-7, with D hard to call. Germline V gives CDR1 KGHSH, CDR2 LQKENI. V lost 3 bases, J lost 2 bases, and 11 bases lay in between. The CDR3 runs 14 residues. CDR3 in amino acids: CASSPEQFTYEQYF. In DNA form, the CDR3 reads TGTGCCAGCTCACCGGAACAGTTCACCTACGAGCAGTACTTC.

J is TRBJ1-3 and V is TRBV10-2; no clear D. The germline CDR1 and CDR2 sequences are WSHSY and SAAADI. V gave up 6 bases and J gave up 0 bases, with 12 bases separating them. This CDR3 contains 15 residues. The CDR3 region is CASRNRDFSGNTIYF. For the CDR3, the DNA is TGCGCCAGCAGAAACCGGGATTTCTCTGGAAACACCATATATTTT.

The DNA of the CDR3 is TGTGCCAGCAGCTTGATGGGACTAGCGGGAGGGCCACGGGAGCAGTTCTTC. This sequence encodes CASSLMGLAGGPREQFF. The chain combines TRBV11-3 with TRBJ2-1; 16 positions agree with TRBD2. Germline CDR1 is SGHNT and CDR2 is YENEEA. CDR3 length equals 17 residues. V gave up 3 bases and J gave up 10 bases; unmatched junction bases: 9.

The sample holds one count of this clone. The chain uses TRBV7-8 and TRBJ1-1; D remains unclear. The CDR3 contains 13 residues. Germline V gives CDR1 SGHVS, CDR2 FQNEAQ. V was shortened by 6 bases and J by 5 bases, with 13 bases between the two germline ends. CDR3 in DNA: TGTGCCAGCAGATTGGGCCGGGGAACTGAAGCTTTCTTT. Its protein is CASRLGRGTEAFF.